The 11 T cell receptor beta chains reported below all come from one sample, sequenced in a study of cytotoxic CD8 clonotypes in ibrutinib-treated CLL. Repertoires were generated with immunoSEQ multiplex PCR, while TCRdb's copy carries only in-frame clones and drops some. The table has around 92,000 clones, about 74% seen once. This material consisted of PBMCs, taken after 24 months of ibrutinib treatment. The source is a human donor with chronic lymphocytic leukemia.

The chain links TRBV6-6 to TRBJ2-7; D is possibly TRBD2 (5 bases). The germline gives CDR1 MNHNY, CDR2 SVGAGI (reference sequence). The CDR3 runs 14 residues. The ends were cut back, 5 bases at V and 0 bases at J, with 11 bases in the middle. The DNA for the CDR3 is TGTGCCAGCAGTCCCGGACTGAGCTCCTACGAGCAGTACTTC. The encoded protein is CASSPGLSSYEQYF.

The V call is TRBV4-2, the J call TRBJ2-1, with 9 bases identical to TRBD2. With 0 bases clipped from V and 7 bases from J, the junction kept 10 bases outside the gene matches. This CDR3 comprises 17 residues. Germline CDR1 and CDR2: LGHNA and YNFKEQ. The CDR3 protein is CASSQDVASGVRNEQFF. CDR3 nucleotide sequence: TGTGCCAGCAGCCAAGACGTGGCTAGCGGGGTAAGGAATGAGCAGTTCTTC.

The chain links TRBV6-1 to TRBJ2-3; a weak D match, TRBD2 (5 bases). Germline V CDR1 and CDR2: MNHNS, SASEGT. V gave up 5 bases and J gave up 0 bases, with 12 bases separating them. The CDR3 runs to 15 residues. The CDR3 sequence: CASSRGGLSTDTQYF. CDR3 coding DNA: TGTGCCAGCAGTCGTGGCGGGTTAAGCACAGATACGCAGTATTTT.

This CDR3 reads CASSLLQGFSYEQYF. The CDR3 DNA follows: TGTGCCAGCAGCTTACTACAGGGTTTCTCCTACGAGCAGTACTTC. The chain uses TRBV11-2 and TRBJ2-7; tentative D call: TRBD1 (6 bases). CDR1 and CDR2 (germline): SGHAT, FQNNGV. The length of the CDR3 is 15 residues. V shed 2 bases and J shed 0 bases, with 11 bases lying between them.

V is TRBV14 and J is TRBJ1-3, with D unresolved. Trimming stripped 0 bases from V and 4 bases from J, with 10 bases between. The length of the CDR3 is 15 residues. Germline V CDR1 and CDR2: SGHDN, FVKESK. The CDR3 here is CASSQDLRGGNTIYF. CDR3 nucleotides: TGTGCCAGCAGCCAAGACCTCCGGGGAGGAAACACCATATATTTT.

J is TRBJ2-5 and V is TRBV9; 9 bases are a match to TRBD1. Looked up from germline, CDR1 is SGDLS and CDR2 is YYNGEE. Trimming at V came to 3 bases and at J to 7 bases, leaving 4 bases not matched to a gene. This CDR3 has 13 amino acids. The CDR3 DNA follows: TGTGCCAGCAGCGGACTGACAGGGGGGACCCAGTACTTC. Translating gives CASSGLTGGTQYF.

V gene TRBV27 combines with J gene TRBJ2-3; 9 bases align to TRBD1. V was pared by 1 base and J by 6 bases, with 5 bases of the junction left unmatched. The CDR3 runs to 15 residues. Germline CDR1 is MNHEY and CDR2 is SMNVEV (reference sequence). CDR3 amino acids: CASSLWDRAKDTQYF. CDR3 bases: TGTGCCAGCAGTTTATGGGACAGGGCGAAGGATACGCAGTATTTT.

V is TRBV9 and J is TRBJ2-7; 8 bases are shared with TRBD1. Trimming at V came to 4 bases and at J to 3 bases, leaving 3 bases not matched to a gene. Looked up from germline, CDR1 is SGDLS and CDR2 is YYNGEE. The CDR3 loop spans 13 amino acids. The CDR3 spells CASSSTGDYEQYF. The CDR3 DNA reads as TGTGCCAGCAGCTCGACAGGGGACTACGAGCAGTACTTC.

In its sample, this clone ranks as medium-sized. The CDR3 loop reads CASSLNRERAAGELFF. The CDR3, as DNA: TGTGCCAGCAGCCTAAACAGGGAAAGGGCAGCCGGGGAGCTGTTTTTT. V usage is TRBV5-6 and J usage is TRBJ2-2, with D possibly being TRBD1 (6 bases). The CDR3 extends over 16 amino acids. CDR1 and CDR2 (germline): SGHDT, YYEEEE. Trimming shortened V by 4 bases and J by 6 bases, and 19 bases separated the two germline ends. Full variable domain (outside the CDR3, taken from reference TRBV5-6 and TRBJ2-2): DAGVTQSPTHLIKTRGQQVTLRCSPKSGHDTVSWYQQALGQGPQFIFQYYEEEERQRGNFPDRFSGHQFPNYSSELNVNALLLGDSALYLCASSLNRERAAGELFFGEGSRLTVL.

This sequence joins TRBV6-1 and TRBJ2-1, with TRBD2 matching 7 bases. The length of the CDR3 is 16 residues. The germline V gene has CDR1 MNHNS and CDR2 SASEGT. V shed 6 bases and J 6 bases; nucleotides not matched to a gene: 14. The CDR3 protein is CASSEWEARGVNEQFF. The CDR3 nucleotides are TGTGCCAGCAGCGAATGGGAGGCCCGGGGGGTCAATGAGCAGTTCTTC.

The gene calls are TRBV29-1 and TRBJ2-3; D may be TRBD1 (6 bases). Trimming stripped 1 base from V and 6 bases from J, with 11 bases between. The germline gives CDR1 SQVTM, CDR2 ANQGSEA. This CDR3 contains 13 residues. CDR3 amino acids: CSVEGTGRDTQYF. Written as DNA, the CDR3 is TGCAGCGTTGAAGGTACAGGGCGCGATACGCAGTATTTT.